The source of this T cell receptor (beta chain) is a study of CD8 T cells in Susac syndrome. TCR beta sequences were obtained from blood CD8+ and CD4+ T cells. V was pared by 5 bases and J by 2 bases, with 9 bases between. The CDR3 loop spans 13 amino acids. CDR1 and CDR2 (germline): LNHDA, SQIVND (reference sequence). Random hexamers served to reverse transcribe about 0.45 to 1 ug RNA. Amplification of TCR beta CDR3 across 54 Vbeta and 13 Jbeta was performed with immunoSEQ multiplex PCR. MiXCR, applied by TCRdb to the immunoSEQ multiplex PCR reads, yields one record per CDR3 protein. The sample lists 100,000 to 150,000 distinct CDR3 sequences, about 95% seen once, with 0.098% in the top ten.

This receptor was obtained from a human donor in good health. Specimen: CD4+ T cells from PBMCs. The gene calls are TRBV19 and TRBJ1-1; D call uncertain. CDR3 amino acids: CASSRWINTEAFF. In DNA form, the CDR3 reads TGTGCCAGTAGTCGGTGGATTAACACTGAAGCTTTCTTT. The complete variable domain, with remaining parts taken from reference TRBV19 and TRBJ1-1, reads DGGITQSPKYLFRKEGQNVTLSCEQNLNHDAMYWYRQDPGQGLRLIYYSQIVNDFQKGDIAEGYSVSREKKESFPLTVTSAQKNPTAFYLCASSRWINTEAFFGQGTRLTVV.